The 25 T cell receptor beta chains reported below all come from one sample, sequenced in a study of shared clonotypes between healthy human individuals. Only in-frame clones appear in the TCRdb table, and some are missing; sequencing was by immunoSEQ multiplex PCR. The table lists about 690,000 clones, less than 95% of them singletons. What was sequenced was memory CD8+ T cells from PBMCs. As for subset: CD45RO+ cells pooled with CCR7-negative TemRA cells. The receptors shown here come from a man in his late teens or twenties in good health. Some clones in this sample may be carry-over from other donors' samples.

The chain carries TRBV27 and TRBJ1-5, with D possibly matching TRBD1 (5 bases). The germline V gene encodes CDR1 MNHEY and CDR2 SMNVEV (reference sequence). The CDR3 is 15 amino acids. V gave up 0 bases and J gave up 5 bases, with 11 bases separating them. CDR3 coding DNA: TGTGCCAGCAGTTTATCGGGGACGGAGGATCAGCCCCAGCATTTT. Its translation: CASSLSGTEDQPQHF.

The J gene is TRBJ2-7, the V gene TRBV28, with 9 bases lining up with TRBD2. J was trimmed by 3 bases and V by 8 bases; bases with no gene match: 11. CDR1 is MDHEN, CDR2 SYDVKM, per germline. The CDR3 loop spans 15 amino acids. Here the CDR3 DNA reads TGTGCCAGCCGCGGGGCTAGCGGGACCGTCTACGAGCAGTACTTC. This sequence encodes CASRGASGTVYEQYF. Full variable domain (remainder filled in from reference TRBV28 and TRBJ2-7): DVKVTQSSRYLVKRTGEKVFLECVQDMDHENMFWYRQDPGLGLRLIYFSYDVKMKEKGDIPEGYSVSREKKERFSLILESASTNQTSMYLCASRGASGTVYEQYFGPGTRLTVT.

This clone occurred once. The V call is TRBV9, the J call TRBJ1-2; D is perhaps TRBD1 (5 bases). The CDR3 extends over 14 amino acids. The germline gives CDR1 SGDLS, CDR2 YYNGEE. Trimming took 0 bases from V and 8 from J, leaving 14 bases between them. The CDR3 protein is CASSVAGTGRGYTF. As DNA, the CDR3 is TGTGCCAGCAGCGTAGCGGGGACCGGCCGCGGCTACACCTTC.

The chain uses TRBV6-1 and TRBJ1-5; D is perhaps TRBD1 (6 bases). The ends were cut back, 7 bases at V and 6 bases at J, with 16 bases in the middle. This CDR3 has 14 residues. Germline V CDR1 and CDR2: MNHNS, SASEGT. Written as DNA, the CDR3 is TGTGCCAGCATAGAGGGGGTATGGGGTCAGCCCCAGCATTTT. It codes for CASIEGVWGQPQHF.

V is TRBV7-8 and J is TRBJ1-5; a possible D gene is TRBD1 (6 bases). Germline V gene lookup returns CDR1 SGHVS and CDR2 FQNEAQ. V gave up 5 bases and J gave up 0 bases, with 14 bases separating them. The CDR3 has 16 amino acids. CDR3 sequence reads: CASSTGTSYSNQPQHF. The CDR3, as DNA: TGTGCCAGCAGCACCGGGACATCCTATAGCAATCAGCCCCAGCATTTT.

In this sample, this clone turned up once. The chain is built from TRBV5-6 and TRBJ2-3, with D unresolved. The V end was cut by 0 bases, the J end by 2 bases, with 7 bases between. Germline CDR1 is SGHDT and CDR2 is YYEEEE. The CDR3 contains 14 residues. DNA for the CDR3: TGTGCCAGCAGCTTGGGCCGGCCCACAGATACGCAGTATTTT. Its translation is CASSLGRPTDTQYF.

The chain employs TRBV27 and TRBJ2-2, with 7 bases identical to TRBD2. The length of the CDR3 is 17 residues. Unmatched junction bases numbered 10, after V lost 3 bases and J lost 3 bases. In germline, CDR1 is MNHEY, CDR2 SMNVEV (reference sequence). The CDR3 protein is CASSFSSGETYTGELFF. In nucleotides, the CDR3 is TGTGCCAGCAGTTTTTCTAGCGGAGAAACTTACACCGGGGAGCTGTTTTTT.

The V and J genes are TRBV29-1 and TRBJ2-5; tentative D call: TRBD2 (6 bases). The J call is doubtful: the DNA matches TRBJ2-7 better. Germline-derived CDR1 and CDR2 are SQVTM and ANQGSEA. This CDR3 comprises 13 residues. The CDR3 nucleotides read TGCAGCGTCACGGGACTCAGAACCGACGAGCAGTACTTC. Translation: CSVTGLRTDEQYF.

As to this clone: One junction end disagrees with the germline gene, perhaps due to a read error. The CDR3 protein is CAGSHGTGGEQYF. The CDR3 region has the DNA TGTGCCGGCAGCCACGGGACAGGGGGCGAGCAGTACTTC. The chain links TRBV6-6 to TRBJ2-7, with 11 bases aligning to TRBD1. CDR1 MNHNY and CDR2 SVGAGI come from the germline V gene (reference sequence). CDR3 length: 13 amino acids.

The CDR3 here is CAWSVDGPLNSYNEQFF. The CDR3 DNA is TGTGCCTGGAGTGTAGACGGGCCCCTTAACTCCTACAATGAGCAGTTCTTC. The genes are TRBV30 and TRBJ2-1; D remains ambiguous. The CDR3 has 17 residues. Germline V CDR1 and CDR2: GTSNPN, SVGIG (reference sequence). V shed 0 bases and J shed 0 bases, with 15 bases lying between them.

The chain recombines TRBV29-1 with TRBJ1-1; D is unresolved. Germline CDR1 reads SQVTM; CDR2 reads ANQGSEA. V was cut by 6 bases and J by 8 bases, with 10 bases left in between. The CDR3 has 10 residues. CDR3 nucleotide sequence: TGCAGCGTGTGGGCCTGGGAAGCTTTCTTT. Its protein is CSVWAWEAFF.

The chain uses TRBV10-3 and TRBJ2-5; D gene unclear. V lost 4 bases and J 0 bases, leaving 9 bases between the germline ends. The CDR3 has 14 amino acids. CDR1 is ENHRY and CDR2 is SYGVKD in the germline V gene. The CDR3 DNA sequence: TGTGCCATCAGTGCCCCTGTGGACCAAGAGACCCAGTACTTC. Amino acids: CAISAPVDQETQYF.

The chain carries TRBV2 and TRBJ2-1, with D possibly being TRBD1 (6 bases). In germline, CDR1 is SNHLY, CDR2 FYNNEI. The CDR3 runs 13 residues. Trimming cost V 4 bases and J 5 bases, with 9 bases left between them. CDR3 loop: CASSGSGDNEQFF. In DNA, the CDR3 is TGTGCCAGCAGTGGGTCAGGGGACAATGAGCAGTTCTTC.

The chain links TRBV9 to TRBJ2-7; 7 bases match TRBD1. This CDR3 spans 15 amino acids. In germline, CDR1 is SGDLS, CDR2 YYNGEE. V was pared by 0 bases and J by 0 bases, with 3 bases of the junction left unmatched. CDR3 nucleotides: TGTGCCAGCAGCGTAGAAGGGACAGTCTCCTACGAGCAGTACTTC. Residues: CASSVEGTVSYEQYF.

The J gene is TRBJ2-5, the V gene TRBV19; D perhaps matches TRBD1 (6 bases). Germline CDR1 LNHDA, CDR2 SQIVND (reference sequence). V lost 0 bases and J lost 5, with 16 bases in between. This CDR3 is 16 amino acids long. The CDR3 here is CASSIDSWTGQETQYF. Written as DNA, the CDR3 is TGTGCCAGTAGTATAGATTCCTGGACCGGACAGGAGACCCAGTACTTC.

There are a few counts of this clone. V and J are TRBV28 and TRBJ2-5; 9 nucleotides align to TRBD1. The J call is doubtful: the DNA matches TRBJ2-7 better. The CDR3 spans 15 residues. Germline V gene sequence: CDR1 MDHEN, CDR2 SYDVKM. CDR3 sequence (DNA): TGTGCCAGCAGCTCCCAGCGGACAGGGGCCTACGAGCAGTACTTC. This sequence encodes CASSSQRTGAYEQYF.

The chain combines TRBV21-1 with TRBJ1-2. TRBV21-1 is a known pseudogene. CDR3 size: 15 residues. The CDR3: CASSKESGAGYGYTF. CDR3 in DNA: TGTGCCAGCAGCAAAGAGTCAGGGGCGGGATATGGCTACACCTTC.

The chain has TRBV5-6 and TRBJ2-7; D unresolved. CDR1 and CDR2 from the germline V gene are SGHDT and YYEEEE. V lost 0 bases to trimming and J lost 6 bases, with 13 bases between them. The CDR3 is made up of 14 amino acids. CDR3 DNA sequence: TGTGCCAGCAGCTTGGCAGTGACGAGTTCCGAGCAGTACTTC. It codes for CASSLAVTSSEQYF.

CDR3 loop: CASGPQGEHDEQYF. The CDR3 DNA reads TGTGCCAGCGGCCCACAGGGTGAGCACGACGAGCAGTACTTC. The J gene is TRBJ2-7, the V gene TRBV28; D is perhaps TRBD1 (6 bases). The ends were cut back, 8 bases at V and 5 bases at J, with 19 bases in the middle. Germline CDR1 is MDHEN and CDR2 is SYDVKM. The CDR3 length is 14 residues.

The chain is built from TRBV9 and TRBJ1-1; D is perhaps TRBD1 (5 bases). The V end lost 4 bases, the J end lost 7 bases, and 11 bases lay between the germline ends. Germline-derived CDR1 and CDR2 are SGDLS and YYNGEE. The CDR3 sequence is 12 residues long. CDR3 in amino acids: CASSPNTGEAFF. CDR3 coding DNA: TGTGCCAGCAGCCCTAATACAGGTGAAGCTTTCTTT. The complete variable domain, with remaining parts taken from reference TRBV9 and TRBJ1-1, reads DSGVTQTPKHLITATGQRVTLRCSPRSGDLSVYWYQQSLDQGLQFLIQYYNGEERAKGNILERFSAQQFPDLHSELNLSSLELGDSALYFCASSPNTGEAFFGQGTRLTVV.

The chain links TRBV27 to TRBJ1-4; a weak D match, TRBD1 (6 bases). Trimming stripped 5 bases from V and 3 bases from J, with 16 bases between. CDR3 length: 16 residues. Germline CDR1 MNHEY, CDR2 SMNVEV (reference sequence). CDR3 residues: CASSPSAGEANEKLFF. Written as DNA, the CDR3 is TGTGCCAGCAGTCCAAGTGCAGGGGAAGCTAATGAAAAACTGTTTTTT. The full variable domain, in which reference TRBV27 and TRBJ1-4 provide the parts outside the CDR3, is EAQVTQNPRYLITVTGKKLTVTCSQNMNHEYMSWYRQDPGLGLRQIYYSMNVEVTDKGDVPEGYKVSRKEKRNFPLILESPSPNQTSLYFCASSPSAGEANEKLFFGSGTQLSVL.

This chain links TRBV9 with TRBJ2-1, with TRBD2 matching 10 bases. With 0 bases clipped from V and 4 bases from J, the junction kept 16 bases outside the gene matches. The CDR3 consists of 20 residues. Germline-derived CDR1 and CDR2 are SGDLS and YYNGEE. The CDR3 DNA is TGTGCCAGCAGCGTAGTGGAAGTAGCGGGAGGTTCCTTATTATACAATGAGCAGTTCTTC. This sequence encodes CASSVVEVAGGSLLYNEQFF.

This rearrangement joins TRBV28 to TRBJ2-3, with D possibly being TRBD1 or TRBD2 (6 bases each). Germline loops: CDR1 MDHEN, CDR2 SYDVKM. V was pared by 8 bases and J by 1 base, with 13 bases between. The CDR3 is 14 residues long. The CDR3 sequence is CASAGQGGTDTQYF. DNA of the CDR3: TGTGCCAGCGCGGGACAAGGGGGCACAGATACGCAGTATTTT.

This clone appeared a few times. The rearrangement uses TRBV7-9 and TRBJ2-1, with D perhaps matching TRBD1 (5 bases). V shed 0 bases and J shed 6 bases, with 6 bases lying between them. Germline values: CDR1 SEHNR, CDR2 FQNEAQ (reference sequence). The CDR3 sequence is 13 residues long. CDR3 nucleotides: TGTGCCAGCAGCTTAGCGGGGCTCAATGAGCAGTTCTTC. Its translation: CASSLAGLNEQFF. The whole variable domain, filled in from reference TRBV7-9 and TRBJ2-1, reads DTGVSQNPRHKITKRGQNVTFRCDPISEHNRLYWYRQTLGQGPEFLTYFQNEAQLEKSRLLSDRFSAERPKGSFSTLEIQRTEQGDSAMYLCASSLAGLNEQFFGPGTRLTVL.

Remarks on this clone: The identical CDR3 is also encoded by other nucleotide sequences in the sample. The chain combines TRBV27 with TRBJ2-7; D is undetermined. This CDR3 is 13 amino acids long. Germline V lookup: CDR1 MNHEY, CDR2 SMNVEV (reference sequence). Trimming left V 3 bases short and J 2 bases short, with 8 bases between. The CDR3 bases are TGTGCCAGCAGTTTGAGGTTAACCTACGAGCAGTACTTC. It specifies CASSLRLTYEQYF.